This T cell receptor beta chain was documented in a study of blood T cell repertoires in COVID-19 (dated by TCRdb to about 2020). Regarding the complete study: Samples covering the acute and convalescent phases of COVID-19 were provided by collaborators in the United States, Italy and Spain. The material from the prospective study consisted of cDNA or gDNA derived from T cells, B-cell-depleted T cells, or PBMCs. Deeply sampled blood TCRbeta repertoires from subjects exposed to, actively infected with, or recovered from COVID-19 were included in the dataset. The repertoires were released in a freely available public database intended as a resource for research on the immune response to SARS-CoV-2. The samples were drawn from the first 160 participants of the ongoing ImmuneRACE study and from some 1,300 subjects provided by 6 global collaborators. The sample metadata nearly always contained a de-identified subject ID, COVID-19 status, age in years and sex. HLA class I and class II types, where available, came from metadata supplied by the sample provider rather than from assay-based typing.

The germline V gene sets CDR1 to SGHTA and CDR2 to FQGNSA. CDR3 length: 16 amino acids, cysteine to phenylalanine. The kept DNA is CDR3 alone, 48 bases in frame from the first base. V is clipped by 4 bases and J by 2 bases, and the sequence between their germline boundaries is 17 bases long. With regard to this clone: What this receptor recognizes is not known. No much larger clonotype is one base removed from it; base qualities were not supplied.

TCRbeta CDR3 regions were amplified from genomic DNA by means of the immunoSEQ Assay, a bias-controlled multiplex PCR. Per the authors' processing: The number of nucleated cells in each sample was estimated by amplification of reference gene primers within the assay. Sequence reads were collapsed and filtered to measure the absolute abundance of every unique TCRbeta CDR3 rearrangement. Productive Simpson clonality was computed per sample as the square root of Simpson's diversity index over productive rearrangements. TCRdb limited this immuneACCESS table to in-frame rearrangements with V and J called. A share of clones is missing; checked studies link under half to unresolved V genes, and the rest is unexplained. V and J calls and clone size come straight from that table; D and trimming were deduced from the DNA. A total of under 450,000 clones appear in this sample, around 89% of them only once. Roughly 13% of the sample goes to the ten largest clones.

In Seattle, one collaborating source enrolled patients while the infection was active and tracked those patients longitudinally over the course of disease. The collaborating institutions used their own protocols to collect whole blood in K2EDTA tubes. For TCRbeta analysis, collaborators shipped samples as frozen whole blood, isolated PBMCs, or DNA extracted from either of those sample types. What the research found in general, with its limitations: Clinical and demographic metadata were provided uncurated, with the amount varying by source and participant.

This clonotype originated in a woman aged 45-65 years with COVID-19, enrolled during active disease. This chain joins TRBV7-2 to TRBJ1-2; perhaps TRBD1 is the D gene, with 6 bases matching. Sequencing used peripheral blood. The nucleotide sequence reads TGTGCCAGCAGCTGGAGCCGGGACACCGCCAACTATGGCTACACCTTC. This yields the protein CASSWSRDTANYGYTF.